This entry describes one TCR beta chain. Its specificity is not known. Diagnoses were made from clinical symptoms, serum measures (thyroxine and TRAb), thyroid ultrasound and orbital computed tomography. Each 10 ml fresh peripheral blood draw supplied the PBMCs. TCR beta CDR3 sequences were amplified from RNA transcripts. TCR CDR3 regions were first amplified by RT-PCR with HTBI primers. TCRdb itself ran the multiplex PCR reads through MiXCR, one entry per CDR3 protein. The sample has about 770,000 distinct CDR3 sequences, roughly a sixth seen once. The sample comes from a study of T cells in Graves' hyperthyroidism and ophthalmopathy. This CDR3 has 15 amino acids. V lost 5 bases and J 4 bases, leaving 12 bases between the germline ends. Germline assignment: CDR1 SGHAT and CDR2 FQDESV (reference sequence). Study-level results: The model predicted ophthalmopathy a median around seven months before onset. Classification by a 13 V-J model distinguished ophthalmopathy from stable hyperthyroidism.

The sequenced material came from blood. This receptor was obtained from a woman aged 45-65 years with Graves' hyperthyroidism that later progressed to Graves' ophthalmopathy. The genes are TRBV11-1 and TRBJ1-6; D possibly corresponds to TRBD1 (5 bases). This chain's CDR3 is CASSPPGRYNSPLHF. The DNA of the CDR3 is TGTGCCAGCAGCCCACCGGGACGGTATAATTCACCCCTCCACTTT.